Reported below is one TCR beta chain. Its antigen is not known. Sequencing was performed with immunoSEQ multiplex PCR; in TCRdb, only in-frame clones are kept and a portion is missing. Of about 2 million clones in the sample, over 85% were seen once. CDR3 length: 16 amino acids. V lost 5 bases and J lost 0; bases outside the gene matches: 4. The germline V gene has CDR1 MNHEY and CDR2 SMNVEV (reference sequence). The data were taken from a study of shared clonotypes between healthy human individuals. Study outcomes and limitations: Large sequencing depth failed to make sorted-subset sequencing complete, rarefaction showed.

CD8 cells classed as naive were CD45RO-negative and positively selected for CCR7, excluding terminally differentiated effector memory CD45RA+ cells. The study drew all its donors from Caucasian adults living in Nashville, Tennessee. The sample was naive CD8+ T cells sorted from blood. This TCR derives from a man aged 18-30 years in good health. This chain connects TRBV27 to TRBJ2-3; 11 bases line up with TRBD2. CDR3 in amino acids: CASSTGTSGSTDTQYF. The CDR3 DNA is TGTGCCAGCAGTACCGGGACTAGCGGAAGCACAGATACGCAGTATTTT.